The 24 T cell receptor beta chains below come from one sample, sequenced in a study of T cell responses to AZD1222 COVID-19 vaccine. The data were produced by immunoSEQ multiplex PCR, yet TCRdb's version contains in-frame clones alone and is incomplete. The table lists fewer than 200,000 clones, 75% to 90% of them singletons. The sequenced sample was peripheral blood, obtained 28 days after the second dose of the MenACWY control vaccine. The receptors were sampled from an adult who received the MenACWY meningococcal vaccine as a control.

The rearrangement uses TRBV9 and TRBJ2-3, with a weak D call TRBD2 (5 bases). The CDR3 totals 14 residues. CDR1 and CDR2 from the germline V gene are SGDLS and YYNGEE. V gave up 1 base and J gave up 2 bases, with 8 bases separating them. The CDR3 DNA reads as TGTGCCAGCAGCGTACGAGGGCTCACAGATACGCAGTATTTT. It is translated as CASSVRGLTDTQYF. Based on the CDR3 plus reference TRBV9 and TRBJ2-3, the full variable domain is DSGVTQTPKHLITATGQRVTLRCSPRSGDLSVYWYQQSLDQGLQFLIQYYNGEERAKGNILERFSAQQFPDLHSELNLSSLELGDSALYFCASSVRGLTDTQYFGPGTRLTVL.

V gene TRBV4-3 combines with J gene TRBJ2-3; D is unclear. The CDR3 is made up of 15 amino acids. Germline values: CDR1 LGHNA, CDR2 YSLEER. Trimming removed 0 bases from V and 2 bases from J, with 9 bases in between. The CDR3 reads CASSQDHWNTDTQYF. The CDR3 DNA reads TGCGCCAGCAGCCAAGATCATTGGAACACAGATACGCAGTATTTT.

This clone has a single count. The J gene is TRBJ1-3, the V gene TRBV28, with D unclear. The CDR3 runs to 17 residues. The germline gives CDR1 MDHEN, CDR2 SYDVKM. V was shortened by 4 bases and J by 0 bases, with 16 bases between the two germline ends. The CDR3 sequence: CASSSPRALSSGNTIYF. CDR3 DNA: TGTGCCAGCAGTTCCCCCCGGGCCCTGAGCTCTGGAAACACCATATATTTT.

With respect to this clone: Other DNA sequences from this sample encode an identical CDR3 as well. V is TRBV19 and J is TRBJ1-5; D gene ambiguous. V dropped 6 bases and J dropped 2 bases, with 11 bases sitting between them. The CDR3 contains 14 residues. Germline CDR1 is LNHDA and CDR2 is SQIVND (reference sequence). The CDR3 region has the DNA TGTGCCAGTAGCACGACTGGGGGCAATCAGCCCCAGCATTTT. This encodes CASSTTGGNQPQHF.

The chain links TRBV6-2 or TRBV6-3 to TRBJ1-1; D remains ambiguous. In germline, CDR1 is MNHEY, CDR2 SVGEGT. Trimming cost V 2 bases and J 4 bases, with 11 bases left between them. The CDR3 runs 14 residues. The CDR3 nucleotides read TGTGCCAGCAGTTACGGGTCTGTATTCACTGAAGCTTTCTTT. Translated: CASSYGSVFTEAFF.

The gene calls are TRBV6-5 and TRBJ1-1; tentative D call: TRBD1 (6 bases). V shed 6 bases and J shed 3 bases, with 11 bases lying between them. The CDR3 has 13 residues. The germline gives CDR1 MNHEY, CDR2 SVGAGI. The CDR3 coding sequence is TGTGCCAGCAGCCAGGGGCGGGACACTGAAGCTTTCTTT. Residues: CASSQGRDTEAFF.

This clone was seen a handful of times. The rearrangement uses TRBV6-6 and TRBJ2-5; D call uncertain. The CDR3 has 11 amino acids. Germline V gene data show CDR1 as MNHNY and CDR2 as SVGAGI (reference sequence). V lost 6 bases and J lost 9, with 11 bases in between. CDR3 nucleotide sequence: TGTGCCAGCAGCTCCCACCCGGCCCAGTACTTC. As protein: CASSSHPAQYF.

The gene calls are TRBV7-9 and TRBJ1-2, with 8 bases identical to TRBD1. The CDR3 runs to 14 residues. With 1 base clipped from V and 8 bases from J, the junction kept 6 bases outside the gene matches. Germline loops: CDR1 SEHNR, CDR2 FQNEAQ (reference sequence). CDR3 DNA sequence: TGTGCCAGCAGCTTAGGGCAGGGGGCGGACGGCTACACCTTC. Its protein product is CASSLGQGADGYTF.

The chain recombines TRBV28 with TRBJ1-1, with D perhaps matching TRBD1 (5 bases). The CDR3 consists of 12 residues. Trimming removed 7 bases at V and 6 bases at J, with 12 bases between. From germline, CDR1 is MDHEN and CDR2 SYDVKM. CDR3 region: CASTDSRAEAFF. The DNA of the CDR3 is TGTGCCAGCACCGACAGTAGAGCTGAAGCTTTCTTT.

The CDR3 region is CASSQDGSYEQYF. CDR3 sequence (DNA): TGCGCCAGCAGCCAGGACGGTTCCTACGAGCAGTACTTC. The chain joins TRBV4-3 to TRBJ2-7; D is ambiguous. Trimming removed 3 bases at V and 1 base at J, with 7 bases between. The CDR3 spans 13 residues. Germline-derived CDR1 and CDR2 are LGHNA and YSLEER.

Only one count was recorded for this clone. This chain uses TRBV6-4 with TRBJ2-7, with 9 bases matching TRBD1. The CDR3 length is 14 residues. From germline, CDR1 is MRHNA and CDR2 SNTAGT. J lost 2 bases, V lost 7 bases, and 6 bases had no gene match. The DNA for the CDR3 is TGTGCCAGCAAATACAGGGGGCAGGCCTACGAGCAGTACTTC. Translated, it gives CASKYRGQAYEQYF.

This chain joins TRBV30 and TRBJ2-5; 8 bases are shared with TRBD1. The ends lost 5 bases at V and 2 bases at J; junction bases unmatched: 10. CDR3 size: 15 residues. Germline V lookup: CDR1 GTSNPN, CDR2 SVGIG (reference sequence). The CDR3 protein is CAWGQGRGGQETQYF. The CDR3 nucleotides read TGTGCCTGGGGACAGGGCAGGGGAGGACAAGAGACCCAGTACTTC.

Concerning this clone itself: Other nucleotide sequences in the sample specify the same CDR3. The chain links TRBV27 to TRBJ1-1; TRBD1 agrees at 9 bases. Trimming took 3 bases from V and 0 from J; bases not matched to a gene: 2. Germline CDR1 MNHEY, CDR2 SMNVEV (reference sequence). This CDR3 comprises 15 residues. The CDR3 DNA follows: TGTGCCAGCAGTTTGACAGGGGGGTTGAACACTGAAGCTTTCTTT. Translation gives CASSLTGGLNTEAFF.

This chain uses TRBV28 with TRBJ2-1; either TRBD1 or TRBD2 may supply D (6 bases each). CDR3 size: 14 residues. Trimming removed 7 bases at V and 8 bases at J, with 18 bases between. The germline V gene has CDR1 MDHEN and CDR2 SYDVKM. This CDR3 is CASTVPGAGDEQFF. As DNA, the CDR3 is TGTGCCAGCACGGTTCCGGGGGCAGGGGATGAGCAGTTCTTC.

This rearrangement joins TRBV11-2 to TRBJ2-1, with 9 bases that match TRBD2. V trimming: 4 bases; J trimming: 8 bases; junction bases outside the gene matches: 12. Germline CDR1 is SGHAT and CDR2 is FQNNGV. This CDR3 comprises 16 residues. In nucleotides, the CDR3 is TGTGCCAGCAGCTCCCGGCCTAGCGGGAATGAGGATGAGCAGTTCTTC. Translated, it gives CASSSRPSGNEDEQFF.

This chain connects TRBV6-5 to TRBJ1-4; tentatively, D is TRBD1 (5 bases). This CDR3 has 16 amino acids. CDR1 is MNHEY and CDR2 is SVGAGI in the germline V gene. Trimming removed 0 bases at V and 6 bases at J, with 14 bases between. This CDR3 is CASSYSYGQGDEKLFF. The CDR3 region has the DNA TGTGCCAGCAGTTACTCGTACGGGCAGGGAGATGAAAAACTGTTTTTT.

The chain is built from TRBV19 and TRBJ2-2; tentatively, D is TRBD2 (6 bases). V lost 5 bases, J lost 3 bases, and 19 bases lay in between. Germline V lookup: CDR1 LNHDA, CDR2 SQIVND (reference sequence). The CDR3 spans 17 residues. CDR3 in DNA: TGTGCCAGTAGTCTAAGGGGTGACGGGAGATACACCGGGGAGCTGTTTTTT. This sequence encodes CASSLRGDGRYTGELFF.

For the CDR3, the DNA is TGTGCCAGCAGCAGAGTCCCCAACGACAGGGAGGGTTGGGACTATGGCTACACCTTC. This sequence encodes CASSRVPNDREGWDYGYTF. This chain joins TRBV21-1 and TRBJ1-2. TRBV21-1 is flagged as a pseudogene. The CDR3 runs to 19 residues.

The V gene is TRBV30, the J gene TRBJ1-5; TRBD1 matches at 7 bases. Germline CDR1 reads GTSNPN; CDR2 reads SVGIG (reference sequence). This CDR3 region has 15 residues. With V trimmed by 3 bases and J by 4 bases, 9 bases remained unmatched. The CDR3, as DNA: TGTGCCTGGAGCCAGGGGGGACGCTTAAATCAGCCCCAGCATTTT. It encodes CAWSQGGRLNQPQHF.

This clone occurred a few times. The J gene is TRBJ2-7, the V gene TRBV27; D remains unclear. The CDR3 totals 15 residues. The germline V gene has CDR1 MNHEY and CDR2 SMNVEV (reference sequence). V was trimmed by 2 bases and J by 0 bases, leaving 11 bases between them. The CDR3 nucleotides read TGTGCCAGCAGTTTAAGGGCGGAGTTCTCCTACGAGCAGTACTTC. Encoded protein: CASSLRAEFSYEQYF.

The chain employs TRBV28 and TRBJ1-2, with D perhaps TRBD1 (5 bases). This CDR3 has 15 amino acids. Germline V gene sequence: CDR1 MDHEN, CDR2 SYDVKM. V was trimmed by 2 bases and J by 1 base, leaving 11 bases between them. Written as DNA, the CDR3 is TGTGCCAGCAGTTTAAATACAGGAATTAACTATGGCTACACCTTC. Protein product: CASSLNTGINYGYTF.

This sequence joins TRBV19 and TRBJ2-1; D might be TRBD1 or TRBD2, each matching 6 bases. Trimming removed 10 bases from V and 9 bases from J, with 22 bases in between. Germline V gives CDR1 LNHDA, CDR2 SQIVND (reference sequence). The CDR3 has 14 residues. This chain's CDR3 is CATSGAGRGVEQFF. The CDR3 coding sequence is TGTGCCACCTCGGGGGCGGGACGGGGAGTTGAGCAGTTCTTC.

The J gene is TRBJ2-1, the V gene TRBV7-3; 11 bases are a match to TRBD2. From germline, CDR1 is SGHTA and CDR2 FQGTGA. The CDR3 runs to 15 residues. Germline trimming cut 5 bases from V and 4 bases from J; bases unmatched to any gene: 4. The chain's CDR3 is CASSPGTSGYNEQFF. In nucleotides, the CDR3 is TGTGCCAGCAGCCCCGGGACTAGCGGTTACAATGAGCAGTTCTTC.

The chain carries TRBV6-9 and TRBJ2-1; D is unclear. The CDR3 has 13 amino acids. V was cut by 3 bases and J by 5 bases, with 8 bases left in between. Germline CDR1 MNHGY, CDR2 SVAAGI. In nucleotides, the CDR3 is TGTGCCAGCAGTTACGACTTCAACAATGAGCAGTTCTTC. Translating it yields CASSYDFNNEQFF.